The rows below give T cell receptor beta chains drawn from one sample of a study of T and B cells in COVID-19 patients. Using its own MiXCR run on the multiplex PCR reads, TCRdb lists one record per CDR3 protein. Among just over 5,000 distinct CDR3 sequences listed, 20% were seen once. The sequenced material came from blood. The receptors here all came from a human donor who had recovered from COVID-19. Both conserved end residues are part of each CDR3. The D gene is left open where the match is weak. Clone size appears in some rows only: once, few, many, or a class for an expanded clone.

TRBV5-1	many	TRBJ2-5	TRBD1	TGCGCCAGCAGCTTTCAGGGGGTCGGGGAGACCCAGTACTTC	CASSFQGVGETQYF
TRBV7-3	few	TRBJ2-2	NA	TGTGCCAGCAGCTCTAAGAGGTCTGACTACGGGGAGCTGTTTTTT	CASSSKRSDYGELFF
TRBV10-3	medium-sized	TRBJ2-1	TRBD2	TGTGCCATCAGTGAGTATGGCCGGGGACTAGCTTACAATGAGCAGTTCTTC	CAISEYGRGLAYNEQFF
TRBV5-6	medium-sized	TRBJ2-1	NA	TGTGCCAGCAGCTTTGGGGGGCAGGGGGAAATGAATGAGCAGTTCTTC	CASSFGGQGEMNEQFF
TRBV11-3	medium-sized	TRBJ1-6	NA	TGTGCCAGCAGCTCTACAGGGCGCAATTCACCCCTCCACTTT	CASSSTGRNSPLHF
TRBV27	medium-sized	TRBJ1-6	NA	TGTGCCAGCAGTTTAACCCTCGCGACAGCAAATAATTCACCCCTCCACTTT	CASSLTLATANNSPLHF
TRBV29-1	few	TRBJ2-5	TRBD1	TGCAGCGTTGTGGGGGTGGGACAGGGGGCAGGAGAGACCCAGTACTTC	CSVVGVGQGAGETQYF
TRBV30	medium-sized	TRBJ1-5	NA	TGTGCCTGGCAAAATAGCAATCAGCCCCAGCATTTT	CAWQNSNQPQHF
TRBV29-1	NA	TRBJ2-6	NA	TGCAGCCCCCGGAGAGGCGGGCAGGGGCGGGCCAACGTCCTGACTTTC	CSPRRGGQGRANVLTF
TRBV10-3	many	TRBJ2-3	NA	TGTGCCATCAGCCGGGAAACCACAGATACGCAGTATTTT	CAISRETTDTQYF
TRBV7-2	few	TRBJ1-5	NA	TGTGCCAGCAGCTTAGGGGGTTACAATCAGCCCCAGCATTTT	CASSLGGYNQPQHF
TRBV7-3	few	TRBJ2-2	TRBD1	TGTGCCAGCAGCCCCGGGACAGATACCGGGGAGCTGTTTTTT	CASSPGTDTGELFF
TRBV28	NA	TRBJ2-3	NA	TGTGCCAGCAGTTTTACGGATACGCAGTATTTT	CASSFTDTQYF
TRBV10-3	many	TRBJ1-1	NA	TGTGCCATCAGTGAGACAGACACTGAAGCTTTCTTT	CAISETDTEAFF
TRBV28	NA	TRBJ1-5	NA	TGTGCCAGCAGTTTTAATAGCAATCAGCCCCAGCATTTT	CASSFNSNQPQHF
TRBV18	medium-sized	TRBJ1-3	NA	TGTGCCAGCTCACCACGGTTGGATTCCTCTGGAAACACCATATATTTT	CASSPRLDSSGNTIYF
TRBV19	medium-sized	TRBJ1-5	NA	TGTGCCAGTAGTATCAGGAGCCTAGGGAGCAATCAGCCCCAGCATTTT	CASSIRSLGSNQPQHF
TRBV12-5	NA	TRBJ1-1	NA	TGTGCTAGCGCGGGGTGGGGCACTGAAGCTTTCTTT	CASAGWGTEAFF
TRBV5-6	once	TRBJ1-2	NA	TGTGCCAGCAGCTTGGATCTAGAGAGCTATGGCTACACCTTC	CASSLDLESYGYTF
TRBV27	medium-sized	TRBJ2-2	TRBD2	TGTGCCAGCACGGGGGGGGCTAGAGGTACCGGGGAGCTGTTTTTT	CASTGGARGTGELFF
TRBV5-1	NA	TRBJ1-6	NA	TGCGCCAGCAGCTTGGGAGAAGTTAATTCACCCCTCCACTTT	CASSLGEVNSPLHF
TRBV11-3	medium-sized	TRBJ2-1	TRBD1	TGTGCCAGCAGCTTACGTCGGACAGGGAGCTCCTACAATGAGCAGTTCTTC	CASSLRRTGSSYNEQFF
TRBV6-1	medium-sized	TRBJ2-7	NA	TGTGCCAGCAGTGAGATTTGGGCCTACGAGCAGTACTTC	CASSEIWAYEQYF
TRBV7-9	many	TRBJ1-4	NA	TGTGCCAGCAGGAATCCAGGGATTAATGAAAAACTGTTTTTT	CASRNPGINEKLFF
TRBV27	medium-sized	TRBJ1-2	TRBD1	TGTGCCAGCACCTTCTCGACAGGGGTAGGCGGCTACACCTTC	CASTFSTGVGGYTF
TRBV6-6	medium-sized	TRBJ1-5	NA	TGTGCCAGCAGTTACGGGACACGAAATAGCAATCAGCCCCAGCATTTT	CASSYGTRNSNQPQHF
TRBV18	medium-sized	TRBJ2-7	NA	TGTGCCAGCTCACCAGCGGACCTTACCTACGAGCAGTACTTC	CASSPADLTYEQYF
TRBV2	NA	TRBJ2-1	NA	TGTGCCAGCGCCAGAGCGCATGAGCAGTTCTTC	CASARAHEQFF
TRBV7-9	NA	TRBJ1-1	NA	TGTGCCAGCAGCTTAGTGATGGGGGCAGTAGGCACTGAAGCTTTCTTT	CASSLVMGAVGTEAFF
TRBV19	medium-sized	TRBJ2-7	TRBD1	TGTGCCAGTAGTCGGACAGGGGCTTCCTACGAGCAGTACTTC	CASSRTGASYEQYF
TRBV7-9	many	TRBJ1-4	NA	TGTGCCAGCAGCTTTGGGCCTAATGAAAAACTGTTTTTT	CASSFGPNEKLFF
TRBV6-2/TRBV6-3	many	TRBJ1-3	NA	TGTGCCAGCAGTTACCAGGTCCCGACGCCTGGAAACACCATATATTTT	CASSYQVPTPGNTIYF
TRBV20-1	few	TRBJ2-1	TRBD2	TGCAGTGCTAGCCGCCTAGCGGGAGATAAAGTCAGGCAGTTCTTC	CSASRLAGDKVRQFF
TRBV2	NA	TRBJ2-4	TRBD1	TGTGCCAGCAGTGACCGGGACAGAGAGCCGTGGAACATTCAGTACTTC	CASSDRDREPWNIQYF
TRBV12-3/TRBV12-4	many	TRBJ1-2	NA	TGTGCCAGCAGCCCCGGGGGGAACGGCTACACCTTC	CASSPGGNGYTF
TRBV28	NA	TRBJ2-2	TRBD1	TGTGCCAGCAAGCAGGGGGCAATCAGCACCGGGGAGCTGTTTTTT	CASKQGAISTGELFF
TRBV27	medium-sized	TRBJ2-5	NA	TGTGCCAGCAGTTTACGGGGACCACAAGAGACCCAGTACTTC	CASSLRGPQETQYF
TRBV20-1	many	TRBJ2-1	TRBD2	TGCAGTGCTAGACTAGCGGGAGGTTACAATGAGCAGTTCTTC	CSARLAGGYNEQFF
TRBV5-6	many	TRBJ2-7	TRBD2	TGTGCCAGCAGCTTGGGACTAGCGGGAGAATCTTACGAGCAGTACTTC	CASSLGLAGESYEQYF
TRBV24-1	few	TRBJ1-2	TRBD1	TGTGCCACCAGTGATTGTCCGGGACAGGGTTGTGGCTACACCTTC	CATSDCPGQGCGYTF
TRBV18	medium-sized	TRBJ2-4	NA	TGTGCCAGCTCACCAGTGGCAGGGAAAGAAAACATTCAGTACTTC	CASSPVAGKENIQYF
TRBV7-2	few	TRBJ1-6	NA	TGTGCCAGCAGCAAGGCGGGGGCCGGGTCACCCCTCCACTTT	CASSKAGAGSPLHF
TRBV18	medium-sized	TRBJ2-3	TRBD1	TGTGCCAGCTCACCACCGACAGGGGGCGAAGATACGCAGTATTTT	CASSPPTGGEDTQYF
TRBV13	medium-sized	TRBJ2-5	NA	TGTGCCAGCAGCTTTCAAGAGACCCAGTACTTC	CASSFQETQYF
TRBV19	medium-sized	TRBJ1-1	NA	TGTGCCAGTAGTATAGACAGGGAAACTGAAGCTTTCTTT	CASSIDRETEAFF
TRBV5-5	medium-sized	TRBJ2-1	TRBD1	TGTGCCAGCAGCTCTCGAGGACCGGGACAGGTTTACAATGAGCAGTTCTTC	CASSSRGPGQVYNEQFF
TRBV13	medium-sized	TRBJ2-1	TRBD2	TGTGCCAGCAGGCTCGAGACTAGCGGGCTTTACAATGAGCAGTTCTTC	CASRLETSGLYNEQFF
TRBV29-1	NA	TRBJ2-7	TRBD1	TGCAGCGTTGTGTTTGGGACAGGCTCCTACGAGCAGTACTTC	CSVVFGTGSYEQYF
TRBV20-1	medium-sized	TRBJ2-7	NA	TGCAGTGCTAGAGATTTGCTGGGGTTGGGTGGCGGACGGGGCGAGCAGTACTTC	CSARDLLGLGGGRGEQYF
TRBV12-3/TRBV12-4	many	TRBJ1-1	NA	TGTGCCAGCAGTCCATGGGTCCCGGCTATGAACACTGAAGCTTTCTTT	CASSPWVPAMNTEAFF
TRBV15	medium-sized	TRBJ1-2	TRBD1	TGTGCCACCAGCAGAGAGGGGAGGACAGGGGTAAACTATGGCTACACCTTC	CATSREGRTGVNYGYTF
TRBV12-3/TRBV12-4	few	TRBJ1-4	TRBD1	TGTGCCAGCAGTTTACAGGGGGCGGGTGAAAAACTGTTTTTT	CASSLQGAGEKLFF